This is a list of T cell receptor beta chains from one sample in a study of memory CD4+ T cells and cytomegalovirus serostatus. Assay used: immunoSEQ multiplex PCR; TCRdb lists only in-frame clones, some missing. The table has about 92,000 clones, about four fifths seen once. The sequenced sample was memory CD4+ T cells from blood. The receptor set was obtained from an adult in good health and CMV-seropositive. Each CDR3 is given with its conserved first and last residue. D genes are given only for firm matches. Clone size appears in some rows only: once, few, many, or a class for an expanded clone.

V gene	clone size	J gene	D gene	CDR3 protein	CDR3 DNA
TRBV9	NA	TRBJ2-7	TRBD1	CASSASSGQAVQYF	TGTGCCAGCAGCGCCTCATCGGGACAGGCCGTGCAGTACTTC
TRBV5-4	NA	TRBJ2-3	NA	CASSSPSGSTDTQYF	TGTGCCAGCAGCTCCCCCAGCGGAAGCACAGATACGCAGTATTTT
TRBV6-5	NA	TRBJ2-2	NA	CASSEGRTGELFF	TGTGCCAGCAGTGAAGGTCGCACCGGGGAGCTGTTTTTT
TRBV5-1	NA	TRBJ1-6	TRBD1	CASSQGQVVSNSPLHF	TGCGCCAGCAGCCAGGGACAGGTGGTTAGCAATTCACCCCTCCACTTT
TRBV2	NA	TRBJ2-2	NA	CASRRTDNTGELFF	TGTGCCAGCAGACGGACGGATAACACCGGGGAGCTGTTTTTT
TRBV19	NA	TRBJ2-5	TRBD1	CASSIGAGTEETQYF	TGTGCCAGTAGTATAGGGGCAGGGACAGAAGAGACCCAGTACTTC
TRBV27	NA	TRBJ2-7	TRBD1	CASKTGTGVEQYF	TGTGCCAGCAAAACCGGGACAGGGGTCGAGCAGTACTTC
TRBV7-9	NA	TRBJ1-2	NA	CASSLVRRYGYTF	TGTGCCAGCAGCTTAGTTCGGCGGTATGGCTACACCTTC
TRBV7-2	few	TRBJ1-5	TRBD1	CASSSGQGPKPQHF	TGTGCCAGCAGCTCCGGACAGGGGCCTAAGCCCCAGCATTTT
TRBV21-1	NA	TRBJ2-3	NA	CASSNGLETDTQYF	TGTGCCAGCAGCAACGGGCTAGAGACAGATACGCAGTATTTT
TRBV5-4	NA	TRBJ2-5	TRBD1	CASSLETGTQETQYF	TGTGCCAGCAGCTTGGAGACAGGGACGCAGGAGACCCAGTACTTC
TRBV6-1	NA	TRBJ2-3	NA	CASSAGVWTDTQYF	TGTGCCAGCAGTGCGGGAGTATGGACGGATACGCAGTATTTT
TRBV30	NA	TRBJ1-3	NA	CAWSYGTLGNTIYF	TGTGCCTGGAGTTACGGGACATTGGGAAACACCATATATTTT
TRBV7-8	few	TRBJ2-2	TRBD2	CASSLLAGADTGELFF	TGTGCCAGCAGCCTACTAGCGGGAGCCGACACCGGGGAGCTGTTTTTT
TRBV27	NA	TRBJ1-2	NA	CASGPFGAYGYTF	TGTGCCAGCGGGCCTTTCGGAGCCTATGGCTACACCTTC
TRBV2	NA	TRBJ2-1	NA	CASSRAGDEQFF	TGTGCCAGCAGTCGTGCGGGCGATGAGCAGTTCTTC
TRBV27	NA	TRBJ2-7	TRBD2	CASSLRGGRGYEQYF	TGTGCCAGCAGTTTAAGGGGCGGGAGAGGATACGAGCAGTACTTC
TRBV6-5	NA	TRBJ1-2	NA	CASSYSRGSYGYTF	TGTGCCAGCAGTTACTCCCGTGGCAGCTATGGCTACACCTTC
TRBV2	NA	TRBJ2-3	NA	CASSLSLIADTQYF	TGTGCCAGCAGTCTAAGCCTCATCGCAGATACGCAGTATTTT
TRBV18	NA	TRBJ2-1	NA	CASSEQGRNEQFF	TGTGCCAGCTCAGAACAGGGACGCAATGAGCAGTTCTTC
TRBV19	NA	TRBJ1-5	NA	CASRPSPPGLTPNQPQHF	TGTGCCAGTAGGCCCAGCCCCCCGGGCCTTACCCCCAATCAGCCCCAGCATTTT
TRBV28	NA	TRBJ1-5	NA	CASSSGGEVQHF	TGTGCCAGCAGCTCCGGGGGGGAGGTCCAGCATTTT
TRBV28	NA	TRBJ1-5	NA	CASSPGGGAKGQPQHF	TGTGCCAGCAGCCCCGGAGGGGGGGCGAAAGGACAGCCCCAGCATTTT
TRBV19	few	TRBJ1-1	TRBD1	CASSPRDSEAFF	TGTGCCAGTAGTCCCCGGGACAGTGAAGCTTTCTTT
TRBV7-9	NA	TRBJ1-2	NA	CASSPGHLYGYTF	TGTGCCAGCAGCCCTGGGCACTTGTATGGCTACACCTTC
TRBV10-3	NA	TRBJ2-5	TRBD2	CAISPGTSGGQETQYF	TGTGCCATCAGTCCCGGGACTAGCGGGGGACAAGAGACCCAGTACTTC
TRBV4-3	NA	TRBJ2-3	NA	CASSPTLSTDTQYF	TGCGCCAGCAGCCCGACGCTATCCACAGATACGCAGTATTTT
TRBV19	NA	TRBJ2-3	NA	CASGTASDTQYF	TGTGCCAGTGGGACTGCCAGCGATACGCAGTATTTT
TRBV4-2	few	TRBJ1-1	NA	CASSHNVPNTEAFF	TGTGCCAGCAGCCATAACGTCCCGAACACTGAAGCTTTCTTT
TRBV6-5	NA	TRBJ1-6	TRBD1	CASRGTGVKNSPLHF	TGTGCCAGCAGGGGGACAGGGGTAAAGAATTCACCCCTCCACTTT
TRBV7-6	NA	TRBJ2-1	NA	CASSPGGGREGLDEQFF	TGTGCCAGCAGCCCAGGGGGCGGGCGGGAGGGCCTGGATGAGCAGTTCTTC
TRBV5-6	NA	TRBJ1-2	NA	CASSLALERQTGYTF	TGTGCCAGCAGCTTGGCCCTCGAGAGGCAAACTGGCTACACCTTC
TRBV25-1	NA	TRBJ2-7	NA	CASSDYPSSYEQYF	TGTGCCAGCAGCGACTACCCGAGCTCCTACGAGCAGTACTTC
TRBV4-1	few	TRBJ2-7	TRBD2	CASSQGLAGGVYEQYF	TGCGCCAGCAGCCAAGGACTAGCGGGAGGTGTCTACGAGCAGTACTTC
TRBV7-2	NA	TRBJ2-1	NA	CASRLTSTDYNEQFF	TGTGCCAGCAGGCTGACAAGCACCGATTACAATGAGCAGTTCTTC
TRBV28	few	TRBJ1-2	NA	CASSKTGQSYTF	TGTGCCAGCAGTAAGACAGGACAGAGCTACACCTTC
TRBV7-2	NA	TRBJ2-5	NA	CASSQRETQYF	TGTGCCAGCAGCCAAAGGGAGACCCAGTACTTC
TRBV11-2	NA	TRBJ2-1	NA	CASSARGREQFF	TGTGCCAGCAGCGCCAGGGGGAGGGAGCAGTTCTTC
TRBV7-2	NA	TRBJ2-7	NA	CASSPRGQQYF	TGTGCCAGCAGTCCCAGGGGTCAACAGTACTTC
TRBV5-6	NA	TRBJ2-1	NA	CASSLGPALSYNEQFF	TGTGCCAGCAGCTTGGGGCCAGCCCTCTCCTACAATGAGCAGTTCTTC
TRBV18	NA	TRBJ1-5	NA	CASSITQEEPQHF	TGTGCCAGCTCTATAACCCAGGAAGAGCCCCAGCATTTT
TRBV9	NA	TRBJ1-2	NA	CASSVTSGTYGYTF	TGTGCCAGCAGCGTGACCTCAGGCACCTATGGCTACACCTTC
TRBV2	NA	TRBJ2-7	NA	CASSALESATYEQYF	TGTGCCAGCAGTGCCCTAGAAAGCGCCACCTACGAGCAGTACTTC
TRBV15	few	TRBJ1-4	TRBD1	CATSRPETGGYEKLFF	TGTGCCACCAGCAGACCGGAAACAGGGGGGTATGAAAAACTGTTTTTT
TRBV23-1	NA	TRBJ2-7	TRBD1	CASTPDRGYEQYF	TGCGCCAGCACCCCGGACAGGGGCTACGAGCAGTACTTC
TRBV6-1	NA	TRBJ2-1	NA	CASRREHGEQFF	TGTGCCAGCAGACGGGAGCACGGCGAGCAGTTCTTC
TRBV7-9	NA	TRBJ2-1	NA	CASSPRGLSYNEQFF	TGTGCCAGCAGCCCACGGGGTTTGTCCTACAATGAGCAGTTCTTC
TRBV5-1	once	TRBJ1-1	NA	CASRNAREAFF	TGCGCCAGCCGGAATGCCAGAGAAGCTTTCTTT